A single sample gave rise to the 10 T cell receptor beta chains below, sequenced in a study of blood T cell repertoires in COVID-19. Profiling relied on immunoSEQ multiplex PCR, and the TCRdb table lists in-frame clones only, not all of them. The sample carries about 320,000 clones, roughly 90% recorded once. Sequencing was carried out using PBMCs or T cells enriched from blood (not recorded which). All receptors derive from a woman aged 25 to 39 who had been exposed to COVID-19.

The chain links TRBV6-2 or TRBV6-3 to TRBJ1-1; D perhaps matches TRBD1 (5 bases). The CDR3 runs to 16 residues. The germline V and J ends were trimmed by 2 bases and 3 bases, with 16 bases remaining between them. The germline CDR1 and CDR2 sequences are MNHEY and SVGEGT. For the CDR3, the DNA is TGTGCCAGCAGTTACAGGCAGGGTGGGGCGGACACTGAAGCTTTCTTT. It specifies CASSYRQGGADTEAFF.

This clone appeared a single time. This chain links TRBV27 with TRBJ2-2, with D possibly TRBD2 on 5 matching bases. Germline V gene data show CDR1 as MNHEY and CDR2 as SMNVEV (reference sequence). V dropped 0 bases and J dropped 6 bases, with 17 bases sitting between them. The CDR3 loop spans 17 amino acids. CDR3 region: CASSLSVSVNSAGELFF. In nucleotides, the CDR3 is TGTGCCAGCAGTTTATCGGTGTCCGTCAATAGCGCCGGGGAGCTGTTTTTT.

J is TRBJ1-2 and V is TRBV9; D is ambiguous. The germline gives CDR1 SGDLS, CDR2 YYNGEE. Trimming pared 2 bases from V and 0 bases from J, leaving 8 bases between. This CDR3 has 14 amino acids. The CDR3 protein is CASSVGHTNYGYTF. The CDR3 nucleotides read TGTGCCAGCAGCGTTGGCCATACTAACTATGGCTACACCTTC. Using reference TRBV9 and TRBJ1-2 for the parts outside the CDR3, the full variable domain is DSGVTQTPKHLITATGQRVTLRCSPRSGDLSVYWYQQSLDQGLQFLIQYYNGEERAKGNILERFSAQQFPDLHSELNLSSLELGDSALYFCASSVGHTNYGYTFGSGTRLTVV.

CDR3 sequence (DNA): TGTGCCAGCAGTACAGGGGAGGCCGGGGAGCTGTTTTTT. Residues: CASSTGEAGELFF. The chain uses TRBV6-4 and TRBJ2-2; D perhaps matches TRBD1 (7 bases). This CDR3 has 13 residues. Deletions cut 5 bases from V and 6 bases from J, with 10 bases between. The germline V gene has CDR1 MRHNA and CDR2 SNTAGT.

The rearrangement joins TRBV7-2 to TRBJ1-4, with unresolved D. The CDR3 extends over 14 amino acids. V was clipped by 5 bases and J by 0 bases, with 7 bases between them. The germline CDR1 and CDR2 sequences are SGHTA and FQGNSA. As DNA, the CDR3 is TGTGCCAGCAGCCTAACGGCAACTAATGAAAAACTGTTTTTT. This encodes CASSLTATNEKLFF.

The CDR3 reads CASRAATGGAADTQYF. The CDR3 bases are TGCGCCAGCAGAGCTGCTACGGGGGGCGCGGCAGATACGCAGTATTTT. J is TRBJ2-3 and V is TRBV5-1; TRBD2 might be the D (7 bases). Germline-derived CDR1 and CDR2 are SGHRS and YFSETQ. Between the trimmed V and J ends, which lost 5 bases and 4 bases, there was a span of 20 bases. This CDR3 has 16 amino acids.

This rearrangement joins TRBV5-4 to TRBJ2-1; 10 bases fit TRBD2. CDR1 and CDR2 from the germline V gene are SGHNT and YYREEE (reference sequence). This CDR3 has 15 amino acids. The trim removed 1 base at V and 3 bases at J, leaving 1 base unmatched. Written as DNA, the CDR3 is TGTGCCAGCAGCTTGCTAGCGGGGGACTACAATGAGCAGTTCTTC. As protein: CASSLLAGDYNEQFF.

This chain links TRBV18 with TRBJ2-5, with 11 positions matching TRBD2. This CDR3 spans 16 amino acids. Germline-derived CDR1 and CDR2 are KGHSH and LQKENI. J was trimmed by 6 bases and V by 3 bases; bases with no gene match: 9. In DNA, the CDR3 is TGTGCCAGCTCACCCTCGGGACTAGCGGTAATACAGACCCAGTACTTC. Its translation is CASSPSGLAVIQTQYF.

V is TRBV18 and J is TRBJ1-6; D is possibly TRBD1 (5 bases). The CDR3 is 16 amino acids. The germline V gene has CDR1 KGHSH and CDR2 LQKENI. V shed 3 bases and J shed 9 bases, with 18 bases lying between them. The CDR3 region has the DNA TGTGCCAGCTCACCCCGGACACCCAGCCATGGTTCACCCCTCCACTTT. Translation gives CASSPRTPSHGSPLHF.

This chain connects TRBV7-9 to TRBJ2-7; 7 bases are shared with TRBD1. The CDR3 has 14 residues. Germline V gene sequence: CDR1 SEHNR, CDR2 FQNEAQ (reference sequence). The V segment lost 5 bases and the J segment 3 bases; nucleotides outside the gene matches: 7. CDR3 residues: CASSANRDSYEQYF. CDR3 DNA sequence: TGTGCCAGCAGCGCGAACCGGGACAGCTACGAGCAGTACTTC.